The clone carrying this TCR beta chain turned up a few times. The antigen is unknown. These data are taken from a study of lymphopenia after photon versus proton radiotherapy. The table came from immunoSEQ multiplex PCR; TCRdb's copy has only in-frame clones and leaves some out. The table has some 55,000 clones, over 70% seen once. General study results and limits: Authors raise, but do not show, better survival with proton therapy. Post-nadir TCR diversity decline inversely tracked overall survival among those who died. Under photons, naive T cells and diversity fell while effector/memory populations rose. After the lymphocyte nadir, photon-treated repertoires showed oligoclonal expansion, especially of CD8+ Temra cells.

This CDR3 is built from 16 residues. The V and J ends lost 5 bases and 4 bases, in that order; junction bases with no gene match: 12. The germline V gene has CDR1 MDHEN and CDR2 SYDVKM. J is TRBJ1-2 and V is TRBV28; 8 bases align to TRBD1. Sequenced material: peripheral blood, taken from a patient treated with photon-based radiotherapy. This TCR was sampled from a man aged 45-65 years with gastric cancer. Here the CDR3 reads CASSPQGAQWGYGYTF. CDR3 bases: TGTGCCAGCAGTCCTCAGGGGGCCCAGTGGGGCTATGGCTACACCTTC.